Below are 16 T cell receptor beta chains sequenced from a single sample in a study of cytomegalovirus exposure and HLA in healthy donors (dated by TCRdb to about 2017). The library came from the immunoSEQ multiplex PCR assay. The multiplex PCR relied on a mix of 60 forward primers for TCR Vbeta segments and 13 reverse primers for TCR Jbeta segments. The clones in this table, taken by TCRdb from immuneACCESS, are in-frame only. Not every clone is retained; where verified, under half of the shortfall comes from an unresolved V gene, and the cause of the rest is unknown. The sample has about 100,000 clones on record, roughly 70% of them singletons. The top ten hold 16% of the sample. Sequencing was carried out using PBMCs. The receptor source for this set is a woman aged 18-29 years in good health and CMV-seropositive.

The rearrangement uses TRBV4-2 and TRBJ2-1; tentative D call: TRBD2 (6 bases). The germline gives CDR1 LGHNA, CDR2 YNFKEQ. Trimming cost V 1 base and J 3 bases, with 13 bases left between them. This CDR3 contains 16 residues. This CDR3 is CASSQAGLPGYNEQFF. The CDR3 DNA is TGTGCCAGCAGCCAAGCCGGACTACCGGGCTACAATGAGCAGTTCTTC.

The rearrangement uses TRBV9 and TRBJ1-1, with D possibly TRBD1 on 5 matching bases. The CDR3 covers 15 residues. CDR1 SGDLS and CDR2 YYNGEE come from the germline V gene. The ends were cut back, 4 bases at V and 6 bases at J, with 19 bases in the middle. This chain's CDR3 is CASSPRKGSGAEAFF. For the CDR3, the DNA is TGTGCCAGCAGCCCTAGGAAGGGTTCGGGGGCTGAAGCTTTCTTT.

This chain joins TRBV5-1 and TRBJ2-3, with TRBD2 matching 11 bases. Germline V CDR1 and CDR2: SGHRS, YFSETQ. This CDR3 is 16 amino acids long. After removal of 4 bases from V and 4 bases from J, the junction contained 8 bases not matched to a gene. The CDR3 reads CASSLDLAGGPDTQYF. The CDR3, as DNA: TGCGCCAGCAGCCTAGACCTAGCGGGGGGACCAGATACGCAGTATTTT.

The rearrangement joins TRBV6-1 to TRBJ1-4, with 8 bases matching TRBD1. Per the germline V gene, CDR1 is MNHNS and CDR2 is SASEGT. The CDR3 totals 17 residues. V dropped 0 bases and J dropped 7; count of bases not matched to a gene: 10. CDR3 in amino acids: CASSEAGARGPVEKLFF. The CDR3 coding sequence is TGTGCCAGCAGTGAAGCAGGGGCCAGGGGGCCGGTTGAAAAACTGTTTTTT.

The chain joins TRBV30 to TRBJ2-7, with 8 bases identical to TRBD1. Trimming at V came to 2 bases and at J to 3 bases, leaving 6 bases not matched to a gene. Germline-derived CDR1 and CDR2 are GTSNPN and SVGIG (reference sequence). This CDR3 comprises 14 residues. CDR3 sequence (DNA): TGTGCCTGGAGTATCGGGACAGGTCTCTACGAGCAGTACTTC. This gives the protein CAWSIGTGLYEQYF.

The V call is TRBV19, the J call TRBJ2-2, with TRBD2 matching 12 bases. This CDR3 contains 15 residues. Germline V gives CDR1 LNHDA, CDR2 SQIVND (reference sequence). V shed 9 bases and J 3 bases; nucleotides not matched to a gene: 5. Here the CDR3 reads CASTRLAGDTGELFF. In nucleotides, the CDR3 is TGTGCCAGCACCCGACTAGCGGGAGACACCGGGGAGCTGTTTTTT.

The V and J genes are TRBV7-8 and TRBJ2-5, with TRBD2 matching 10 bases. The DNA end favors TRBJ2-7, so the J call may be wrong. Germline CDR1 is SGHVS and CDR2 is FQNEAQ. CDR3 length equals 17 residues. The CDR3 DNA reads as TGTGCCAGCAGCTTACGAGTAGCGGGAGGCAGGACCTACGAGCAGTACTTC. Translated: CASSLRVAGGRTYEQYF.

J is TRBJ2-7 and V is TRBV27, with TRBD2 as a possible D gene (5 bases). Trimming stripped 5 bases from V and 4 bases from J, with 27 bases between. Germline loops: CDR1 MNHEY, CDR2 SMNVEV (reference sequence). The CDR3 runs 18 residues. The CDR3 is CASSLRYLGLRPAYEQYF. The CDR3 DNA follows: TGTGCCAGCAGTCTCCGCTATCTCGGACTCAGGCCCGCGTACGAGCAGTACTTC.

This chain links TRBV6-5 with TRBJ2-6, with D possibly matching TRBD1 (6 bases). With 2 bases removed from V and 2 bases from J, the gap between germline ends came to 7 bases. This CDR3 contains 15 residues. Germline CDR1 is MNHEY and CDR2 is SVGAGI. CDR3 bases: TGTGCCAGCAGTTACCAGGGGACTGGGGCCAACGTCCTGACTTTC. Its translation: CASSYQGTGANVLTF.

The genes are TRBV19 and TRBJ1-1, with D unresolved. V was trimmed by 3 bases and J by 5 bases, leaving 7 bases between them. Germline assignment: CDR1 LNHDA and CDR2 SQIVND (reference sequence). The CDR3 has 12 amino acids. The CDR3 sequence is CASSIGSTEAFF. The CDR3 region has the DNA TGTGCCAGTAGTATTGGCAGTACTGAAGCTTTCTTT.

The chain links TRBV27 to TRBJ2-1; 7 bases line up with TRBD1. Trimming removed 3 bases from V and 8 bases from J; junction bases left unmatched: 7. Per the germline V gene, CDR1 is MNHEY and CDR2 is SMNVEV (reference sequence). The CDR3 covers 14 residues. The CDR3 region is CASSFLNRGHEQFF. CDR3 bases: TGTGCCAGCAGTTTTCTGAACAGGGGCCATGAGCAGTTCTTC.

The chain links TRBV4-1 to TRBJ2-1; possible D gene TRBD2, 6 bases. Per the germline V gene, CDR1 is MGHRA and CDR2 is YSYEKL. CDR3 length equals 11 residues. V lost 5 bases, J lost 9 bases, and 8 bases lay in between. This CDR3 is CASSTGVEQFF. Written as DNA, the CDR3 is TGCGCCAGCAGCACGGGGGTTGAGCAGTTCTTC.

This chain links TRBV7-2 with TRBJ2-3; unclear D gene. The germline V gene encodes CDR1 SGHTA and CDR2 FQGNSA. Between the trimmed V and J ends, which lost 5 bases and 1 base, there was a span of 13 bases. The CDR3 runs 15 residues. The CDR3 is CASSQIARGTDTQYF. The CDR3 coding sequence is TGTGCCAGCAGCCAGATCGCTCGGGGCACAGATACGCAGTATTTT.

This chain joins TRBV10-3 and TRBJ1-1, with D possibly being TRBD1 (6 bases). The CDR3 contains 16 residues. With 3 bases removed from V and 4 bases from J, the gap between germline ends came to 18 bases. Per germline, CDR1 ENHRY and CDR2 SYGVKD. The CDR3 bases are TGTGCCATCAGTGACTTCGGGGGGGGCGGGGGCACTGAAGCTTTCTTT. This translates into CAISDFGGGGGTEAFF.

The chain has TRBV19 and TRBJ1-6, with 9 nucleotides matching TRBD1. The CDR3 extends over 16 amino acids. Germline V gene sequence: CDR1 LNHDA, CDR2 SQIVND (reference sequence). With V trimmed by 8 bases and J by 9 bases, 14 bases remained unmatched. Written as DNA, the CDR3 is TGTGCCAGTTCCGGGACAGGGAGGGTTAGTGGTTCACCCCTCCACTTT. Its translation: CASSGTGRVSGSPLHF.

This chain connects TRBV2 to TRBJ2-3; 9 positions match TRBD1. This CDR3 spans 14 amino acids. CDR1 and CDR2 (germline): SNHLY, FYNNEI. Trimming removed 6 bases from V and 4 bases from J; junction bases left unmatched: 5. CDR3 nucleotides: TGTGCCAGCAGGCCCGGGACAGGGCCAGATACGCAGTATTTT. Its translation is CASRPGTGPDTQYF. The variable domain in full, with the rest retrieved from reference TRBV2 and TRBJ2-3, is EPEVTQTPSHQVTQMGQEVILRCVPISNHLYFYWYRQILGQKVEFLVSFYNNEISEKSEIFDDQFSVERPDGSNFTLKIRSTKLEDSAMYFCASRPGTGPDTQYFGPGTRLTVL.